The sequence of this T cell receptor (beta chain) was determined in a study of radiotherapy plus CTLA-4 blockade in lung cancer. Across the whole study: Overall, around 18% of patients showed an objective response, while about 31% attained disease control. Broader study findings: Dynamics of early blood T cell clones, together with interferon-beta, were reportedly the best predictors of response. In blood, TCR clones derived from the tumor expanded after radiotherapy plus ipilimumab.

Method: immunoSEQ multiplex PCR; TCRdb's copy keeps in-frame clones and lacks some. The sample lists 60,000 to 85,000 clones, about 87% seen once, with around 0.87% in the top ten. Focal radiation was given together with CTLA-4 blockade (ipilimumab) to patients with chemo-refractory metastatic non-small-cell lung cancer. A note on this clone: The antigen is not known.

The CDR3 runs to 14 residues. Germline V gene lookup returns CDR1 SNHLY and CDR2 FYNNEI. V was pared by 7 bases and J by 3 bases, with 16 bases between. This rearrangement joins TRBV2 to TRBJ2-7, with a possible D match to TRBD2 (6 bases). Sample: peripheral blood, taken from a patient treated with radiotherapy plus ipilimumab. The sequence was collected from a human donor with non-small cell lung cancer who had stable disease on radiotherapy plus ipilimumab. The CDR3 sequence: CASTTEGRSYEQYF. CDR3 in DNA: TGTGCCAGCACCACGGAGGGAAGAAGCTACGAGCAGTACTTC. Full variable domain (rest looked up from reference TRBV2 and TRBJ2-7): EPEVTQTPSHQVTQMGQEVILRCVPISNHLYFYWYRQILGQKVEFLVSFYNNEISEKSEIFDDQFSVERPDGSNFTLKIRSTKLEDSAMYFCASTTEGRSYEQYFGPGTRLTVT.